These T cell receptor beta chains were read from a single sample in a study of brain T cells in children with intractable seizures. Generated by immunoSEQ multiplex PCR, the TCRdb table keeps only in-frame clones and is missing some. The sample has roughly 2,600 clones; around 82% are singletons. The source was resected brain tissue, collected at surgery. These receptors all come from a boy under two years old with hemimegalencephaly and intractable seizures. Each CDR3 is given with its conserved first and last residue. The D gene is left open where the match is weak. Where a row states a size, it is once, few, many or the class of an expanded clone; other rows omit it.

J gene: TRBJ2-7
D gene: NA
clone size: NA
V gene: TRBV28
CDR3 protein: CATYPRGGIYEQYF
CDR3 DNA: TGTGCCACCTACCCCCGAGGAGGAATCTACGAGCAGTACTTC

J gene: TRBJ1-2
D gene: NA
clone size: NA
V gene: TRBV6-6
CDR3 protein: CASSYSTGTLGGYTF
CDR3 DNA: TGTGCCAGCAGTTACTCCACCGGGACATTAGGGGGCTACACCTTC

J gene: TRBJ1-6
D gene: NA
clone size: NA
V gene: TRBV5-6
CDR3 protein: CASSRRQASYNSPLHF
CDR3 DNA: TGTGCCAGCAGCCGGAGACAGGCTAGCTATAATTCACCCCTCCACTTT

J gene: TRBJ2-7
D gene: NA
clone size: NA
V gene: TRBV21-1
CDR3 protein: CASSKGWDPRNRREQYF
CDR3 DNA: TGTGCCAGCAGCAAAGGCTGGGACCCTAGGAATAGGCGCGAGCAGTACTTC

J gene: TRBJ2-7
D gene: NA
clone size: NA
V gene: TRBV5-4
CDR3 protein: CASSLAGSSYEQYF
CDR3 DNA: TGTGCCAGCAGCTTGGCCGGGAGCTCCTACGAGCAGTACTTC

J gene: TRBJ2-2
D gene: NA
clone size: NA
V gene: TRBV6-5
CDR3 protein: CASRKNTGELFF
CDR3 DNA: TGTGCCAGCAGGAAGAACACCGGGGAGCTGTTTTTT

J gene: TRBJ1-1
D gene: NA
clone size: NA
V gene: TRBV7-8
CDR3 protein: CASSQQANTEAFF
CDR3 DNA: TGTGCCAGCAGCCAACAGGCTAACACTGAAGCTTTCTTT

J gene: TRBJ1-2
D gene: NA
clone size: NA
V gene: TRBV30
CDR3 protein: CAWSAGMEGYGYTF
CDR3 DNA: TGTGCCTGGAGTGCCGGGATGGAAGGATATGGCTACACCTTC

J gene: TRBJ2-5
D gene: NA
clone size: NA
V gene: TRBV5-4
CDR3 protein: CASSLDGGGAPGTQYF
CDR3 DNA: TGTGCCAGCAGCTTGGACGGTGGGGGAGCCCCGGGGACCCAGTACTTC

J gene: TRBJ2-3
D gene: NA
clone size: NA
V gene: TRBV4-1
CDR3 protein: CASSLSNGADTQYF
CDR3 DNA: TGCGCCAGCAGCCTCTCAAACGGAGCGGATACGCAGTATTTT

J gene: TRBJ1-6
D gene: NA
clone size: large
V gene: TRBV6-5
CDR3 protein: CASTTGNSPLHF
CDR3 DNA: TGTGCCAGCACGACAGGCAATTCACCCCTCCACTTT

J gene: TRBJ2-1
D gene: TRBD2
clone size: NA
V gene: TRBV19
CDR3 protein: CASSMAGASEQFF
CDR3 DNA: TGTGCCAGTAGTATGGCGGGAGCAAGTGAGCAGTTCTTC

J gene: TRBJ1-6
D gene: TRBD1
clone size: once
V gene: TRBV5-1
CDR3 protein: CASSSTGGRNSPLHF
CDR3 DNA: TGCGCCAGCAGCTCGACAGGGGGCAGGAATTCACCCCTCCACTTT

J gene: TRBJ2-3
D gene: TRBD2
clone size: few
V gene: TRBV9
CDR3 protein: CASSPLSGSMRTDTQYF
CDR3 DNA: TGTGCCAGCAGCCCTCTAAGCGGGAGCATGCGGACAGATACGCAGTATTTT

J gene: TRBJ2-2
D gene: TRBD1
clone size: NA
V gene: TRBV4-2
CDR3 protein: CASSQGQGAGTGELFF
CDR3 DNA: TGTGCCAGCAGCCAAGGGCAGGGGGCGGGCACCGGGGAGCTGTTTTTT

J gene: TRBJ2-1
D gene: NA
clone size: NA
V gene: TRBV15
CDR3 protein: CATSRPSVNGRWEQFF
CDR3 DNA: TGTGCCACCAGCAGGCCAAGTGTTAACGGGAGATGGGAGCAGTTCTTC

J gene: TRBJ2-7
D gene: NA
clone size: NA
V gene: TRBV27
CDR3 protein: CASSKREGAPREQYF
CDR3 DNA: TGTGCCAGCAGTAAGAGGGAGGGGGCCCCTAGGGAGCAGTACTTC

J gene: TRBJ2-1
D gene: TRBD1
clone size: NA
V gene: TRBV6-6
CDR3 protein: CASSQTGVPTSYNEQFF
CDR3 DNA: TGTGCCAGCAGTCAGACAGGGGTCCCGACCTCCTACAATGAGCAGTTCTTC

J gene: TRBJ1-2
D gene: NA
clone size: NA
V gene: TRBV19
CDR3 protein: CASSIAPGAPGYTF
CDR3 DNA: TGTGCCAGTAGTATAGCGCCAGGGGCCCCTGGCTACACCTTC

J gene: TRBJ1-5
D gene: NA
clone size: NA
V gene: TRBV18
CDR3 protein: CASSRTSLNQPQHF
CDR3 DNA: TGTGCCAGCTCCCGGACGTCGCTCAATCAGCCCCAGCATTTT

J gene: TRBJ1-1
D gene: NA
clone size: NA
V gene: TRBV30
CDR3 protein: CAWRGRGTEAFF
CDR3 DNA: TGTGCCTGGAGGGGAAGGGGCACTGAAGCTTTCTTT

J gene: TRBJ2-2
D gene: TRBD2
clone size: NA
V gene: TRBV3-1/TRBV3-2
CDR3 protein: CASSPKLAGVRTGELFF
CDR3 DNA: TGTGCCAGCAGCCCAAAACTAGCGGGAGTTCGCACCGGGGAGCTGTTTTTT

J gene: TRBJ1-2
D gene: NA
clone size: NA
V gene: TRBV19
CDR3 protein: CASSTILFNYGYTF
CDR3 DNA: TGTGCCAGTAGTACGATACTTTTTAACTATGGCTACACCTTC

J gene: TRBJ2-2
D gene: NA
clone size: NA
V gene: TRBV6-5
CDR3 protein: CATTLAGELFF
CDR3 DNA: TGTGCCACCACCCTCGCCGGGGAGCTGTTTTTT

J gene: TRBJ2-7
D gene: TRBD2
clone size: NA
V gene: TRBV7-9
CDR3 protein: CASSLQSAGGPLPYEQYF
CDR3 DNA: TGTGCCAGCAGCCTCCAATCAGCGGGAGGGCCCCTTCCCTACGAGCAGTACTTC

J gene: TRBJ1-5
D gene: NA
clone size: few
V gene: TRBV1
CDR3 protein: CTSSEEGGNQPQHF
CDR3 DNA: TGCACCAGCAGCGAGGAGGGAGGAAATCAGCCCCAGCATTTT

J gene: TRBJ2-1
D gene: NA
clone size: few
V gene: TRBV28
CDR3 protein: CASSLLDNLRGEQFF
CDR3 DNA: TGTGCCAGCAGTCTACTAGATAACCTCAGGGGTGAGCAGTTCTTC

J gene: TRBJ2-3
D gene: NA
clone size: NA
V gene: TRBV27
CDR3 protein: CASRDHPRTDTQYF
CDR3 DNA: TGTGCCAGCCGGGACCACCCCAGGACAGATACGCAGTATTTT

J gene: TRBJ2-1
D gene: NA
clone size: NA
V gene: TRBV27
CDR3 protein: CASSLYYYNEQFF
CDR3 DNA: TGTGCCAGCAGTTTATACTACTACAATGAGCAGTTCTTC

J gene: TRBJ2-1
D gene: NA
clone size: NA
V gene: TRBV4-3
CDR3 protein: CASSQVGSGEQFF
CDR3 DNA: TGCGCCAGCAGCCAGGTCGGGTCGGGTGAGCAGTTCTTC

J gene: TRBJ2-5
D gene: NA
clone size: NA
V gene: TRBV4-2
CDR3 protein: CASSQDNPPAGLGAQYF
CDR3 DNA: TGTGCCAGCAGCCAAGACAACCCTCCAGCGGGCCTCGGGGCCCAGTACTTC

J gene: TRBJ2-7
D gene: NA
clone size: NA
V gene: TRBV7-7
CDR3 protein: CASSQSREITYEQYF
CDR3 DNA: TGTGCCAGCAGCCAGTCTCGGGAGATAACCTACGAGCAGTACTTC

J gene: TRBJ2-4
D gene: TRBD2
clone size: NA
V gene: TRBV5-4
CDR3 protein: CASSDRAGDKNIQYF
CDR3 DNA: TGTGCCAGCAGCGACCGAGCGGGGGACAAAAACATTCAGTACTTC

J gene: TRBJ1-2
D gene: NA
clone size: NA
V gene: TRBV25-1
CDR3 protein: CASSDSRAYYGYTF
CDR3 DNA: TGTGCCAGCAGTGATTCCAGGGCCTACTATGGCTACACCTTC

J gene: TRBJ1-2
D gene: NA
clone size: NA
V gene: TRBV11-3
CDR3 protein: CASSSTGIRGYTF
CDR3 DNA: TGTGCCAGCAGCTCAACAGGGATAAGAGGCTACACCTTC

J gene: TRBJ2-7
D gene: NA
clone size: once
V gene: TRBV12-3/TRBV12-4
CDR3 protein: CASTDGTFYEQYF
CDR3 DNA: TGTGCCAGCACCGACGGGACTTTCTACGAGCAGTACTTC

J gene: TRBJ2-5
D gene: NA
clone size: NA
V gene: TRBV7-2
CDR3 protein: CASSPIEGDPEETQYF
CDR3 DNA: TGTGCCAGCAGCCCCATTGAGGGGGATCCTGAAGAGACCCAGTACTTC

J gene: TRBJ2-2
D gene: TRBD1
clone size: once
V gene: TRBV28
CDR3 protein: CASSLQGAHTGELFF
CDR3 DNA: TGTGCCAGCAGTTTACAGGGGGCGCACACCGGGGAGCTGTTTTTT

J gene: TRBJ1-5
D gene: TRBD1
clone size: few
V gene: TRBV3-1/TRBV3-2
CDR3 protein: CASGPEGAQPQHF
CDR3 DNA: TGTGCCAGCGGACCGGAGGGGGCCCAGCCCCAGCATTTT

J gene: TRBJ1-1
D gene: NA
clone size: NA
V gene: TRBV2
CDR3 protein: CASSQGNTEAFF
CDR3 DNA: TGTGCCAGCAGTCAGGGGAACACTGAAGCTTTCTTT

J gene: TRBJ2-1
D gene: TRBD2
clone size: NA
V gene: TRBV28
CDR3 protein: CASSLTRGGEQFF
CDR3 DNA: TGTGCCAGCAGTTTGACTAGGGGAGGGGAGCAGTTCTTC

J gene: TRBJ1-5
D gene: NA
clone size: NA
V gene: TRBV3-1/TRBV3-2
CDR3 protein: CASSKQGGTQPQHF
CDR3 DNA: TGTGCCAGCAGCAAGCAGGGAGGTACCCAGCCCCAGCATTTT